The rows below give T cell receptor beta chains drawn from one sample of a study of CD8+ T cells in alopecia areata. Sequenced by immunoSEQ multiplex PCR; TCRdb stores in-frame clones only, minus some. This sample has 100,000 to 150,000 clones, with 50% to 60% found just once. This specimen consisted of CD4+ T cells sorted from blood, obtained at week 0. The source of these receptors is a human donor with alopecia areata. Both conserved end residues are part of each CDR3. The order of the fields is V gene, clone size, J gene, CDR3 protein. A row's size may be missing; if present it is once, few, many or a size class.

>TRBV6-1|few|TRBJ1-5
CASTGDRGSNQPQHF
>TRBV6-6|.|TRBJ1-1
CASSYGGDTEAFF
>TRBV7-9|.|TRBJ2-5
CASSPPRTKMGETQYF
>TRBV9|once|TRBJ2-1
CASSVGGIPLAEKTPYNEQFF
>TRBV9|once|TRBJ2-2
CASSSGLADTGELFF
>TRBV7-2|.|TRBJ2-7
CASSLGYSGTKFSYEQYF
>TRBV9|few|TRBJ1-4
CASSSRGGPTNEKLFF
>TRBV21-1|few|TRBJ1-1
CASRLRTGGTEAFF
>TRBV7-2|.|TRBJ2-3
CASSLATGVNTDTQYF
>TRBV5-1|few|TRBJ1-3
CASSPRPARGKNTIYF
>TRBV19|.|TRBJ2-2
CASSAGQNTGELFF
>TRBV5-1|.|TRBJ2-2
CASSLSQNTGELFF
>TRBV5-1|.|TRBJ1-1
CASSTVQQGFTEAFF
>TRBV10-3|.|TRBJ1-5
CAISESLSLNQPQHF
>TRBV2|.|TRBJ1-5
CASRRDSDYSNQPQHF
>TRBV25-1|.|TRBJ1-5
CASSEFYSNQPQHF
>TRBV7-9|.|TRBJ1-2
CASSLGTERGYTF
>TRBV10-3|.|TRBJ2-3
CATGFADTQYF
>TRBV5-1|.|TRBJ2-7
CASSEVAGNEQYF
>TRBV18|.|TRBJ2-5
CASSPYSQPTQYF
>TRBV4-1|few|TRBJ2-3
CASSQDPRDGTLTDTQYF
>TRBV7-2|.|TRBJ2-5
CASSSNREETQYF
>TRBV15|few|TRBJ1-1
CATRRGITGPNTEAFF
>TRBV7-2|.|TRBJ2-1
CASSPKGGGWALDEQFF
>TRBV5-1|.|TRBJ1-1
CASSLATGGTEAFF
>TRBV7-9|.|TRBJ1-2
CASSLTDHGYTF
>TRBV5-1|few|TRBJ2-7
CASSLDQTSYEQYF
>TRBV9|.|TRBJ2-5
CASSPTSGQETQYF
>TRBV4-3|few|TRBJ1-1
CASSQEEGSGSEAFF
>TRBV5-1|few|TRBJ2-7
CASLGLPGLAARNEIYEQYF
>TRBV18|.|TRBJ1-4
CASSPSAPTEGEKLFF
>TRBV5-1|.|TRBJ1-1
CASSVGDSRRVRDTEAFF
>TRBV18|.|TRBJ2-5
CASSASGTQETQYF
>TRBV2|.|TRBJ2-1
CASSPSGDYNEQFF
>TRBV28|.|TRBJ2-6
CASRTAQSGANVLTF
>TRBV4-1|.|TRBJ2-5
CASSQVEETQYF
>TRBV29-1|.|TRBJ2-5
CSVVSRVTGFGRTQETQYF
>TRBV6-6|.|TRBJ1-1
CASRYVENTDAFF
>TRBV30|few|TRBJ2-3
CAWSVRLASTDTQYF
>TRBV6-1|.|TRBJ2-7
CASIWDSYEQYF
>TRBV7-2|once|TRBJ2-1
CASSVQTYNEQFF
>TRBV2|.|TRBJ2-1
CASREQENEQFF
>TRBV7-9|.|TRBJ2-7
CASSPLSEQYF
>TRBV4-2|few|TRBJ2-3
CASSRGTSGGTDTQYF
>TRBV25-1|.|TRBJ2-7
CASSEYKGSSYEQYF
>TRBV7-9|many|TRBJ2-7
CASSDPPDRASYEQYF
>TRBV4-3|.|TRBJ2-2
CASSQSAGGLTGELFF
>TRBV5-6|.|TRBJ2-7
CASSPQGGSTYEQYF
>TRBV25-1|.|TRBJ1-5
CASSTSVGNQPQHF
>TRBV5-1|few|TRBJ2-5
CASRQRETQYF
>TRBV18|few|TRBJ1-1
CASSPTQGVNTEAFF